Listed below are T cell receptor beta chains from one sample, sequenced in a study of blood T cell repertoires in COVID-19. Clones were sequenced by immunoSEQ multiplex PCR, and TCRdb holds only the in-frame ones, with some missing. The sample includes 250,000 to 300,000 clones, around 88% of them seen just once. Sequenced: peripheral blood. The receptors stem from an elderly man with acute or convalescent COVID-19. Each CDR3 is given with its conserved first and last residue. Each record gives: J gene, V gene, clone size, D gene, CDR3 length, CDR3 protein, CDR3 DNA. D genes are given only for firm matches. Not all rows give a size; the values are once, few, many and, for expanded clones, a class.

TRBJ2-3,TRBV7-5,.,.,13,CVRSSFSADTQYF,TGTGTCAGAAGCTCCTTTTCTGCAGATACGCAGTATTTT
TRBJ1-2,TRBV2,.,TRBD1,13,CASRTGGAYGYTF,TGTGCCAGCAGGACAGGGGGCGCATATGGCTACACCTTC
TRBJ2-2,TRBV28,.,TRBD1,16,CASRGQGNLGTGELFF,TGTGCCAGCAGGGGACAGGGAAATTTGGGCACCGGGGAGCTGTTTTTT
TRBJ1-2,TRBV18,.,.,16,CASSPATGSGEYGYTF,TGTGCCAGCTCACCAGCGACAGGTTCCGGCGAATATGGCTACACCTTC
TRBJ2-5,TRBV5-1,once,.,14,CASSPRPGQETQYF,TGCGCCAGCAGCCCGAGACCGGGACAAGAGACCCAGTACTTC
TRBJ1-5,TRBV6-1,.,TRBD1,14,CASSERTGVVAQHF,TGTGCCAGCAGTGAGAGGACAGGCGTGGTGGCCCAGCATTTT
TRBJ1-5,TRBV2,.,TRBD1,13,CASRGQGGQPQHF,TGTGCCAGCAGGGGACAGGGAGGTCAGCCCCAGCATTTT
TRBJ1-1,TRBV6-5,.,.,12,CASSSVDTEAFF,TGTGCCAGCAGTTCTGTCGACACTGAAGCTTTCTTT
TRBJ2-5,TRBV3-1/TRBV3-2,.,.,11,CASSHGETQYF,TGTGCCAGCAGCCACGGGGAGACCCAGTACTTC
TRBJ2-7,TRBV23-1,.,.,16,CASSQWDSKNSYEQYF,TGCGCCAGCAGTCAATGGGACTCCAAGAACTCCTACGAGCAGTACTTC
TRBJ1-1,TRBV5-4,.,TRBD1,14,CASSIGQGTTEAFF,TGTGCCAGCAGCATAGGACAGGGGACCACTGAAGCTTTCTTT
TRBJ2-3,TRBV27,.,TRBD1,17,CASSLLTGDESTDTQYF,TGTGCCAGCAGTTTATTGACAGGGGACGAGTCCACAGATACGCAGTATTTT
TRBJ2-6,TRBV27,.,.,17,CASSRDKGGTGANVLTF,TGTGCCAGCAGTCGGGACAAGGGTGGTACTGGGGCCAACGTCCTGACTTTC
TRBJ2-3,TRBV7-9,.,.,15,CASSLQGPSTDTQYF,TGTGCCAGCAGCTTACAGGGGCCTAGCACAGATACGCAGTATTTT
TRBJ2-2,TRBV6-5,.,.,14,CATQKDRLLAELFF,TGTGCCACACAAAAGGACAGACTTCTCGCGGAGCTGTTTTTT
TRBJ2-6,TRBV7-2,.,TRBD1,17,CASSQTGGGIGANVLTF,TGTGCCAGCAGCCAGACAGGGGGAGGGATTGGGGCCAACGTCCTGACTTTC
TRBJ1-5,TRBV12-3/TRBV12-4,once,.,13,CASSSAGAQPQHF,TGTGCCAGCAGTTCTGCGGGGGCTCAGCCCCAGCATTTT
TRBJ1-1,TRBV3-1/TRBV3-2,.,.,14,CASSQDRWRAEAFF,TGTGCCAGCAGCCAAGATCGGTGGAGGGCTGAAGCTTTCTTT
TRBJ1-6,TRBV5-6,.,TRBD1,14,CASSQTGGSSPLHF,TGTGCCAGCAGCCAGACAGGGGGGAGTTCACCCCTCCACTTT
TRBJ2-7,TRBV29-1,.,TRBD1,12,CSATGTGYEQYF,TGCAGCGCAACCGGGACAGGTTACGAGCAGTACTTC
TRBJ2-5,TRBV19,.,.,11,CASSIFETQYF,TGTGCCAGTAGTATCTTCGAGACCCAGTACTTC
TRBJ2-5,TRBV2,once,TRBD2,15,CASSDVLAGGETQYF,TGTGCCAGCAGTGACGTCCTAGCGGGAGGCGAGACCCAGTACTTC
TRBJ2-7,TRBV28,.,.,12,CASNGSGYEQYF,TGTGCCAGCAATGGGTCGGGATACGAGCAGTACTTC
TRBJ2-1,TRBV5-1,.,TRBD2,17,CASSLVFGGASYNEQFF,TGCGCCAGCAGCTTGGTATTCGGGGGGGCCTCCTACAATGAGCAGTTCTTC
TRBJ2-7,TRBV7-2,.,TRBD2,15,CASSSGLAGAWEQYF,TGTGCCAGCAGTTCCGGACTAGCGGGAGCCTGGGAGCAGTACTTC
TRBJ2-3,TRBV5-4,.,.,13,CASSFEPGDTQYF,TGTGCCAGCAGCTTCGAGCCGGGGGATACGCAGTATTTT